This T cell receptor (beta chain) was sequenced in a study of blood T cell repertoires in COVID-19. Study information: Italy, Spain and the United States were the sources of the convalescent and acute COVID-19 samples. PBMCs, B-cell-depleted T cells, or T cells were the source of the cDNA or gDNA that made up the material.

The length of the CDR3 is 16 residues. From germline, CDR1 is SGHRS and CDR2 YFSETQ. The junction had 9 bases not matched to a gene; V was cut back by 4 bases and J by 1 base. In the original analysis: Estimation of nucleated cell counts was performed using reference gene primer amplification. Repertoires were generated with immunoSEQ multiplex PCR, while TCRdb's copy carries only in-frame clones and drops some. For V, J and clone size, that table is used; D and trimming come from the DNA. In the table there are roughly 34,000 clones, 90% of which are singletons. The TCR was taken from a man in his 60s with active COVID-19. The sequencing input was peripheral blood. The chain is built from TRBV5-1 and TRBJ2-3; 7 bases are shared with TRBD2. CDR3 nucleotide sequence: TGCGCCAGCAGCCAAGTAGCGGGCGAAGGCACAGATACGCAGTATTTT. This sequence encodes CASSQVAGEGTDTQYF.